This T cell receptor beta chain is drawn from a study of blood T cell repertoires in COVID-19. The junction had 3 bases not matched to a gene; V was cut back by 3 bases and J by 4 bases. The V gene's germline CDR1 is LNHDA and CDR2 SQIVND (reference sequence). The CDR3 is made up of 15 amino acids. Method: immunoSEQ multiplex PCR; TCRdb's copy keeps in-frame clones and lacks some. The sample has 250,000 to 300,000 clones, roughly 85% seen once. The sample holds a few counts of this clone. This receptor was obtained from a man aged 55 to 69 who had recovered from COVID-19. Sequenced material: peripheral blood. This sequence joins TRBV19 and TRBJ1-4; TRBD1 matches 9 bases. The CDR3 DNA follows: TGTGCCAGTAGTATCGGGACAGGGTATAATGAAAAACTGTTTTTT. Translation gives CASSIGTGYNEKLFF. The full variable domain, its missing parts supplied by reference TRBV19 and TRBJ1-4, is DGGITQSPKYLFRKEGQNVTLSCEQNLNHDAMYWYRQDPGQGLRLIYYSQIVNDFQKGDIAEGYSVSREKKESFPLTVTSAQKNPTAFYLCASSIGTGYNEKLFFGSGTQLSVL.